The next 26 T cell receptor beta chains were all read from a single sample in a study of T cell responses to AZD1222 COVID-19 vaccine. Generated by immunoSEQ multiplex PCR, the TCRdb table keeps only in-frame clones and is missing some. The sample shows 100,000 or so clones, over 75% of them seen only once. Sequenced material: peripheral blood, taken 28 days after the second AZD1222 dose. All receptors derive from an adult who received the AZD1222 COVID-19 vaccine.

V is TRBV5-8 and J is TRBJ1-2; D unclear. Trimming stripped 4 bases from V and 2 bases from J, with 18 bases between. This CDR3 has 16 amino acids. CDR1 and CDR2 (germline): SGHTS, YDEGEE. CDR3 sequence: CASSRLQDGGNYGYTF. The CDR3 DNA is TGTGCCAGCAGCCGACTTCAGGACGGCGGAAACTATGGCTACACCTTC.

The rearrangement joins TRBV9 to TRBJ2-6; D possibly matches TRBD1 or TRBD2 (7 bases each). The germline V and J ends were trimmed by 4 bases and 4 bases, with 12 bases remaining between them. CDR3 size: 15 residues. Per the germline V gene, CDR1 is SGDLS and CDR2 is YYNGEE. DNA of the CDR3: TGTGCCAGCAGCCAGGGGGGGTCAGGGGCCAACGTCCTGACTTTC. This codes for CASSQGGSGANVLTF.

The rearrangement joins TRBV27 to TRBJ2-1, with 13 nucleotides matching TRBD2. Per the germline V gene, CDR1 is MNHEY and CDR2 is SMNVEV (reference sequence). CDR3 length equals 16 residues. J lost 8 bases, V lost 3 bases, and 7 bases had no gene match. The CDR3 region is CASSLKLAGGPYEQFF. The CDR3 coding sequence is TGTGCCAGCAGTTTGAAACTAGCGGGAGGGCCCTATGAGCAGTTCTTC.

This chain connects TRBV30 to TRBJ2-1; possibly TRBD2 for D (5 bases). CDR1 and CDR2 from the germline V gene are GTSNPN and SVGIG (reference sequence). CDR3 length equals 10 residues. V lost 7 bases to trimming and J lost 9 bases, with 10 bases between them. CDR3 nucleotides: TGTGCCTCCCCGGGGATTGAGCAGTTCTTC. Translated: CASPGIEQFF.

The gene calls are TRBV6-2 or TRBV6-3 and TRBJ2-5, with TRBD2 identical over 8 bases. The CDR3 runs to 17 residues. CDR1 MNHEY and CDR2 SVGEGT come from the germline V gene. V lost 2 bases to trimming and J lost 7 bases; unmatched junction nucleotides: 15. CDR3 bases: TGTGCCAGCAGTTACCGACGAGCGGGAGTGTTGATTGCGACCCAGTACTTC. It encodes CASSYRRAGVLIATQYF.

The V and J genes are TRBV7-9 and TRBJ1-2; the match to TRBD1 covers 7 bases. There are 14 residues in the CDR3. V was pared by 7 bases and J by 5 bases, with 10 bases of the junction left unmatched. Germline V CDR1 and CDR2: SEHNR, FQNEAQ (reference sequence). CDR3 sequence reads: CASTMRGREYGYTF. CDR3 DNA: TGTGCCAGCACCATGAGGGGGCGCGAATATGGCTACACCTTC. The complete variable domain, with remaining parts taken from reference TRBV7-9 and TRBJ1-2, reads DTGVSQNPRHKITKRGQNVTFRCDPISEHNRLYWYRQTLGQGPEFLTYFQNEAQLEKSRLLSDRFSAERPKGSFSTLEIQRTEQGDSAMYLCASTMRGREYGYTFGSGTRLTVV.

The V call is TRBV6-5, the J call TRBJ2-7, with a weak D call TRBD1 (6 bases). Germline V gene lookup returns CDR1 MNHEY and CDR2 SVGAGI. There are 12 residues in the CDR3. Trimming pared 9 bases from V and 0 bases from J, leaving 9 bases between. CDR3 amino acids: CASTGHSYEQYF. DNA for the CDR3: TGTGCCAGTACGGGACACTCCTACGAGCAGTACTTC.

The chain combines TRBV28 with TRBJ1-5, with unresolved D. Trimming stripped 5 bases from V and 0 bases from J, with 20 bases between. The germline CDR1 and CDR2 sequences are MDHEN and SYDVKM. There are 18 residues in the CDR3. The CDR3 nucleotides are TGTGCCAGCAGTCTCCTTCGTTCCGGAAAAGATAGCAATCAGCCCCAGCATTTT. Translation: CASSLLRSGKDSNQPQHF. The whole variable domain, filled in from reference TRBV28 and TRBJ1-5, reads DVKVTQSSRYLVKRTGEKVFLECVQDMDHENMFWYRQDPGLGLRLIYFSYDVKMKEKGDIPEGYSVSREKKERFSLILESASTNQTSMYLCASSLLRSGKDSNQPQHFGDGTRLSIL.

V gene TRBV11-2 combines with J gene TRBJ2-3, with 15 bases aligning to TRBD2. With 0 bases clipped from V and 5 bases from J, the junction kept 9 bases outside the gene matches. Germline CDR1 is SGHAT and CDR2 is FQNNGV. The CDR3 consists of 19 residues. CDR3 sequence reads: CASSLDVGLAGGHKDTQYF. The CDR3 DNA follows: TGTGCCAGCAGCTTAGATGTAGGACTAGCGGGGGGGCATAAAGATACGCAGTATTTT.

This chain joins TRBV7-2 and TRBJ2-2; D is unresolved. Germline lookup yields CDR1 SGHTA and CDR2 FQGNSA. This CDR3 is built from 14 residues. Deletions cut 0 bases from V and 3 bases from J, with 5 bases between. The CDR3 region has the DNA TGTGCCAGCAGCTTAGCCCCCGACACCGGGGAGCTGTTTTTT. Translating it yields CASSLAPDTGELFF.

The CDR3 here is CASSEGVRVVGSEQFF. CDR3 coding DNA: TGTGCCAGCAGCGAAGGGGTACGTGTGGTTGGGTCTGAGCAGTTCTTC. This sequence joins TRBV9 and TRBJ2-1, with D possibly being TRBD1 (5 bases). V lost 3 bases and J lost 9, with 22 bases in between. Germline V gene data show CDR1 as SGDLS and CDR2 as YYNGEE. The CDR3 is made up of 16 amino acids.

V gene TRBV7-2 combines with J gene TRBJ1-1; no reliable D call. The CDR3 sequence is 13 residues long. The germline gives CDR1 SGHTA, CDR2 FQGNSA. Trimming shortened V by 2 bases and J by 3 bases, and 7 bases separated the two germline ends. Written as DNA, the CDR3 is TGTGCCAGCAGCTTAAACAGCTACACTGAAGCTTTCTTT. Protein product: CASSLNSYTEAFF.

The gene calls are TRBV6-5 and TRBJ1-2, with D possibly being TRBD1 (5 bases). Germline CDR1 and CDR2: MNHEY and SVGAGI. There are 14 residues in the CDR3. Trimming cost V 8 bases and J 5 bases, with 18 bases left between them. The CDR3 region is CASGGLGVRYGYTF. CDR3 bases: TGTGCCAGCGGCGGATTAGGGGTGAGGTATGGCTACACCTTC.

The genes are TRBV3-1 (or the pseudogene TRBV3-2) and TRBJ2-3, with TRBD1 as a possible D gene (6 bases). The CDR3 loop spans 17 amino acids. Looked up from germline, CDR1 is LGHDT and CDR2 is YNNKEL (reference sequence). The V gene lost 3 bases and the J gene lost 6 bases, with 22 bases spanning the gap. The chain's CDR3 is CASSHPLGAAGQDTQYF. As DNA, the CDR3 is TGTGCCAGCAGCCACCCCCTGGGGGCAGCCGGTCAGGATACGCAGTATTTT.

The CDR3 loop reads CASSFAGVGTEAFF. The CDR3, as DNA: TGTGCCAGCAGTTTTGCAGGAGTGGGGACTGAAGCTTTCTTT. This chain connects TRBV27 to TRBJ1-1, with D uncertain. Germline V gene lookup returns CDR1 MNHEY and CDR2 SMNVEV (reference sequence). The CDR3 extends over 14 amino acids. Trimming removed 3 bases from V and 5 bases from J, with 13 bases in between.

The V gene is TRBV6-2 or TRBV6-3, the J gene TRBJ2-1; 7 nucleotides agree with TRBD2. CDR1 is MNHEY and CDR2 is SVGEGT in the germline V gene. J was trimmed by 7 bases and V by 4 bases; bases with no gene match: 13. The CDR3 spans 16 residues. In DNA, the CDR3 is TGTGCCAGCAGTTCGGCGGGAGTAAAACCGTGGAATGAGCAGTTCTTC. Translated: CASSSAGVKPWNEQFF.

This chain links TRBV28 with TRBJ2-7, with a possible D match to TRBD1 (6 bases). Trimming removed 2 bases at V and 4 bases at J, with 9 bases between. The CDR3 has 13 residues. Germline V gives CDR1 MDHEN, CDR2 SYDVKM. In DNA, the CDR3 is TGTGCCAGCAGTTTAACAGGGTGGTACGAGCAGTACTTC. Residues: CASSLTGWYEQYF. Together with reference TRBV28 and TRBJ2-7, the CDR3 gives the full variable domain: DVKVTQSSRYLVKRTGEKVFLECVQDMDHENMFWYRQDPGLGLRLIYFSYDVKMKEKGDIPEGYSVSREKKERFSLILESASTNQTSMYLCASSLTGWYEQYFGPGTRLTVT.

The V call is TRBV7-9, the J call TRBJ1-1, with 7 bases lining up with TRBD1. V shed 11 bases and J 4 bases; nucleotides not matched to a gene: 4. Germline-derived CDR1 and CDR2 are SEHNR and FQNEAQ (reference sequence). The CDR3 loop spans 11 amino acids. CDR3 sequence reads: CAASGGTEAFF. The CDR3 DNA reads TGTGCCGCCTCAGGGGGCACTGAAGCTTTCTTT. Using reference TRBV7-9 and TRBJ1-1 for the parts outside the CDR3, the full variable domain is DTGVSQNPRHKITKRGQNVTFRCDPISEHNRLYWYRQTLGQGPEFLTYFQNEAQLEKSRLLSDRFSAERPKGSFSTLEIQRTEQGDSAMYLCAASGGTEAFFGQGTRLTVV.

The chain recombines TRBV10-3 with TRBJ1-2, with D uncertain. The V gene lost 2 bases and the J gene lost 6 bases, with 10 bases spanning the gap. There are 13 residues in the CDR3. Looked up from germline, CDR1 is ENHRY and CDR2 is SYGVKD. CDR3 residues: CAISERQSNGYTF. The CDR3 nucleotides are TGTGCCATCAGTGAGAGGCAGAGTAATGGCTACACCTTC.

CDR3 region: CASSGEEPEAKNIQYF. CDR3 nucleotide sequence: TGTGCCAGCAGCGGCGAGGAACCGGAAGCCAAAAACATTCAGTACTTC. This chain links TRBV13 with TRBJ2-4; D gene uncertain. With 5 bases removed from V and 0 bases from J, the gap between germline ends came to 14 bases. This CDR3 region has 16 residues. Germline V CDR1 and CDR2: PRHDT, FYEKMQ (reference sequence).

This sequence joins TRBV9 and TRBJ1-2; the D gene is possibly TRBD1 (5 bases). Trimming took 0 bases from V and 8 from J, leaving 14 bases between them. The CDR3 extends over 14 amino acids. From germline, CDR1 is SGDLS and CDR2 YYNGEE. DNA for the CDR3: TGTGCCAGCAGCGTAGGTGGGGGGACGCAAGGCTACACCTTC. Translating gives CASSVGGGTQGYTF.

This clone was seen only a few times. This chain connects TRBV5-4 to TRBJ1-2; no definite D call. The germline V gene has CDR1 SGHNT and CDR2 YYREEE (reference sequence). V lost 0 bases, J lost 7 bases, and 10 bases lay in between. The CDR3 totals 13 residues. The CDR3 spells CASSLEGYFGYTF. The CDR3 nucleotides read TGTGCCAGCAGCTTGGAGGGTTACTTTGGCTACACCTTC.

The V and J genes are TRBV4-3 and TRBJ2-5; D call uncertain. CDR1 and CDR2 (germline): LGHNA, YSLEER. This CDR3 has 13 residues. Trimming took 2 bases from V and 4 from J, leaving 8 bases between them. CDR3 region: CASSQRVSETQYF. The CDR3, as DNA: TGCGCCAGCAGCCAAAGGGTGTCAGAGACCCAGTACTTC.

This chain links TRBV30 with TRBJ1-5; TRBD1 matches 12 bases. V lost 6 bases, J lost 4 bases, and 4 bases stayed unmatched. Looked up from germline, CDR1 is GTSNPN and CDR2 is SVGIG (reference sequence). There are 14 residues in the CDR3. CDR3 region: CACRDRGPNQPQHF. The DNA for the CDR3 is TGTGCCTGTCGGGACAGGGGGCCGAATCAGCCCCAGCATTTT.

The chain has TRBV28 and TRBJ2-7; D call uncertain. Per germline, CDR1 MDHEN and CDR2 SYDVKM. The CDR3 is 13 amino acids. Trimming shortened V by 2 bases and J by 7 bases, and 12 bases separated the two germline ends. The CDR3 region is CASSLRVPWEQYF. The CDR3, as DNA: TGTGCCAGCAGTTTAAGGGTCCCATGGGAGCAGTACTTC.

CDR3 loop: CASLGTQINQPQHF. The CDR3 bases are TGTGCCAGCTTGGGGACCCAGATCAATCAGCCCCAGCATTTT. The chain links TRBV6-5 to TRBJ1-5, with D tentatively TRBD1 (5 bases). V was trimmed by 8 bases and J by 3 bases, leaving 14 bases between them. The CDR3 runs to 14 residues. Germline V CDR1 and CDR2: MNHEY, SVGAGI.